This is a list of T cell receptor beta chains from one sample in a study of human T cells and chemical hapten exposure. TCRdb reprocessed the RACE reads with MiXCR, giving one entry per CDR3 protein. The sample holds approximately 85,000 distinct CDR3 sequences; about a tenth are singletons and the top ten take over 2%. The sample was whole blood, taken in connection with sensitization to the hapten diphenylcyclopropenone (DPC). Receptor source: a woman aged 25 to 39 with alopecia areata. Some clones in this sample may be carry-over from other donors' samples. The CDR3 runs from the conserved cysteine through the conserved F or W. Fields, in order: J gene, D gene, clone size, V gene, CDR3 protein, CDR3 DNA. D genes are given only for firm matches. Only some rows state a clone size, as once, few, many or a class for expanded clones.

>TRBJ2-7|-|few|TRBV3-1
CASSHLGDNHEQYF
TGTGCCAGCAGCCATTTAGGGGATAACCACGAGCAGTACTTC
>TRBJ2-1|TRBD2|many|TRBV28
CASSPRPGTSGRFNEQFF
TGTGCCAGCAGTCCACGCCCCGGGACTAGCGGTCGTTTCAATGAGCAGTTCTTC
>TRBJ1-5|-|many|TRBV15
CATSRDSADLNQPQHF
TGTGCCACCAGCAGAGATTCGGCCGATCTAAATCAGCCCCAGCATTTT
>TRBJ1-1|-|few|TRBV11-2
CASSLRGGGTEAFF
TGTGCCAGCAGCCTCAGGGGAGGAGGAACTGAAGCTTTCTTT
>TRBJ2-2|-|many|TRBV3-1
CASSRGLRTGELFF
TGTGCCAGCAGCCGAGGGCTGAGGACCGGGGAGCTGTTTTTT
>TRBJ2-7|TRBD2|many|TRBV29-1
CSVDGGALTYEQYF
TGCAGCGTTGACGGGGGGGCCTTAACCTACGAGCAGTACTTC
>TRBJ2-7|TRBD1|many|TRBV6-5
CASRGTGIAYEQYF
TGTGCCAGCAGGGGGACAGGCATAGCCTACGAGCAGTACTTC
>TRBJ1-5|TRBD1|few|TRBV29-1
CSVEGTGNQPQHF
TGCAGCGTGGAAGGGACAGGCAATCAGCCCCAGCATTTT
>TRBJ2-2|TRBD1|-|TRBV5-1
CASSVGQGNTGELFF
TGCGCCAGCAGCGTTGGACAGGGGAACACCGGGGAGCTGTTTTTT
>TRBJ2-7|-|many|TRBV28
CASRSPGHSPYEQYF
TGTGCCAGCAGGTCTCCGGGACATTCCCCCTACGAGCAGTACTTC
>TRBJ1-6|TRBD1|many|TRBV15
CATSRGQGSSPLHF
TGTGCCACCAGCAGAGGACAGGGGAGTTCACCCCTCCACTTT
>TRBJ1-1|-|few|TRBV15
CATSRDLGANTEAFF
TGTGCCACCAGCAGAGATTTGGGAGCGAACACTGAAGCTTTCTTT
>TRBJ1-1|-|few|TRBV5-6
CASSLGPLRTEAFF
TGTGCCAGCAGCTTGGGCCCACTGAGGACTGAAGCTTTCTTT
>TRBJ2-3|-|few|TRBV11-3
CASSLARGRSDTQYF
TGTGCCAGCAGCTTAGCCCGCGGCAGGTCAGATACGCAGTATTTT
>TRBJ2-3|TRBD1|many|TRBV15
CATSRGQGRADTQYF
TGTGCCACCAGCAGAGGACAGGGGCGGGCAGATACGCAGTATTTT
>TRBJ2-1|-|few|TRBV28
CASSPTGPRGLF
TGTGCCAGCAGTCCCACCGGGCCGCGGGGTCTCTTC
>TRBJ2-3|TRBD2|few|TRBV2
CASSVSLAGAESAPDTQYF
TGTGCCAGCAGTGTCTCGCTAGCGGGAGCAGAGAGTGCCCCAGATACGCAGTATTTT
>TRBJ1-1|-|many|TRBV6-5
CASRPTTGTETEAFF
TGTGCCAGCAGACCAACCACAGGGACGGAAACTGAAGCTTTCTTT
>TRBJ2-7|-|many|TRBV28
CASSPPGDASYEQYF
TGTGCCAGCAGTCCTCCGGGGGATGCCTCCTACGAGCAGTACTTC
>TRBJ2-5|-|many|TRBV7-6
CASSSKLPWEDGETQYF
TGTGCCAGCAGCTCCAAGCTCCCCTGGGAGGATGGGGAGACCCAGTACTTC
>TRBJ2-7|-|few|TRBV6-2/TRBV6-3
CASSGGGGEQYF
TGTGCCAGCAGCGGGGGAGGTGGGGAGCAGTACTTC
>TRBJ2-5|TRBD2|many|TRBV4-3
CASSQRQRGVQETQYF
TGCGCCAGCAGCCAAAGACAGCGGGGGGTTCAAGAGACCCAGTACTTC
>TRBJ2-1|-|many|TRBV6-2/TRBV6-3
CASRPPREDNEQFF
TGTGCCAGCCGACCTCCTAGGGAGGACAATGAGCAGTTCTTC
>TRBJ1-1|-|many|TRBV5-6
CASSLAGLAEAFF
TGTGCCAGCAGCTTGGCGGGGCTGGCTGAAGCTTTCTTT
>TRBJ2-2|-|many|TRBV9
CASSVGQAPNTGELFF
TGTGCCAGCAGCGTTGGGCAGGCCCCGAACACCGGGGAGCTGTTTTTT
>TRBJ2-7|TRBD2|-|TRBV28
CASSLLAGVPGEQYF
TGTGCCAGCAGTTTACTAGCGGGAGTACCAGGGGAGCAGTACTTC
>TRBJ1-2|-|many|TRBV4-3
CASSPRFAVPNYGYTF
TGCGCCAGCAGCCCAAGGTTCGCAGTTCCTAACTATGGCTACACCTTC
>TRBJ2-1|-|few|TRBV7-2
CASSRGASGSYEQFF
TGTGCCAGCAGCCGGGGGGCTAGTGGCTCTTATGAGCAGTTCTTC
>TRBJ2-7|-|many|TRBV12-3/TRBV12-4
CASSPRQAKVYEQYF
TGTGCCAGCAGTCCCCGACAGGCCAAGGTCTACGAGCAGTACTTC
>TRBJ1-5|TRBD1|-|TRBV20-1
CSARTGAGQPQHF
TGCAGTGCTAGGACAGGGGCGGGTCAGCCCCAGCATTTT
>TRBJ1-6|-|-|TRBV4-3
CASSQVAGGDSPLHF
TGCGCCAGCAGCCAAGTCGCGGGTGGGGATTCACCCCTCCACTTT
>TRBJ2-3|TRBD2|-|TRBV4-3
CASSQSGTSVDTQYF
TGCGCCAGCAGCCAATCCGGGACTAGCGTAGATACGCAGTATTTT
>TRBJ2-3|TRBD1|few|TRBV4-1
CASSRGQGDSTDTQYF
TGCGCCAGCAGCCGCGGACAGGGGGATAGCACAGATACGCAGTATTTT
>TRBJ2-3|-|-|TRBV28
CASSPAAVMSTDTQYF
TGTGCCAGCAGCCCGGCCGCGGTCATGAGCACAGATACGCAGTATTTT
>TRBJ1-1|-|few|TRBV18
CASSPNSQNTEAFF
TGTGCCAGCTCACCGAACTCCCAGAACACTGAAGCTTTCTTT
>TRBJ2-7|TRBD2|few|TRBV11-3
CASSSTSGSSYEQYF
TGTGCCAGCAGCTCGACTAGCGGGAGCTCCTACGAGCAGTACTTC
>TRBJ2-4|-|many|TRBV6-5
CASSQTLAKNIQYF
TGTGCCAGCAGCCAAACACTGGCCAAAAACATTCAGTACTTC
>TRBJ2-2|-|many|TRBV29-1
CSVGLAANTGELFF
TGCAGCGTTGGCCTAGCTGCGAACACCGGGGAGCTGTTTTTT
>TRBJ2-3|-|-|TRBV28
CASRVSTDTQYF
TGTGCCAGCAGAGTTAGCACAGATACGCAGTATTTT